This paragraph covers one T cell receptor beta chain sequence. From germline, CDR1 is SGHRS and CDR2 YFSETQ. V lost 5 bases and J 2 bases, leaving 22 bases between the germline ends. The CDR3 extends over 18 amino acids. The data belong to a study of blood T cell repertoires in COVID-19. Sequenced by immunoSEQ multiplex PCR; TCRdb stores in-frame clones only, minus some. The sample has 150,000 to 200,000 clones; over 85% are singletons. This sequence was found in a man in his 60s with active or convalescent COVID-19. Material: peripheral blood. V gene TRBV5-1 combines with J gene TRBJ1-4; maybe TRBD1 (5 bases). The CDR3 sequence is CASRLSGEPGGTNEKLFF. The CDR3 DNA reads TGCGCCAGCAGACTGTCCGGGGAGCCGGGGGGGACTAATGAAAAACTGTTTTTT. Together with reference TRBV5-1 and TRBJ1-4, the CDR3 gives the full variable domain: KAGVTQTPRYLIKTRGQQVTLSCSPISGHRSVSWYQQTPGQGLQFLFEYFSETQRNKGNFPGRFSGRQFSNSRSEMNVSTLELGDSALYLCASRLSGEPGGTNEKLFFGSGTQLSVL.